This entry is about one T cell receptor (beta chain). This record comes from a study of blood T cell repertoires in COVID-19. Turning to the study itself: Both acute and convalescent COVID-19 samples were obtained from the United States, Italy and Spain. From T cells, B-cell-depleted T cells, or PBMCs came the material, which was cDNA or gDNA.

V dropped 8 bases and J dropped 3; count of bases not matched to a gene: 3. The CDR3 runs 13 residues. CDR1 and CDR2 from the germline V gene are MNHNS and SASEGT. Using immunoSEQ multiplex PCR, the repertoire was profiled, and TCRdb retains in-frame clones only, with some absent. This sample has more than 150,000 clones, with about 85% found just once. J is TRBJ1-3 and V is TRBV6-1; TRBD1 aligns across 8 bases. The sequenced material came from peripheral blood. The receptor's source is a man between 65 and 85 years old with active or convalescent COVID-19. The DNA of the CDR3 is TGTGCCAGCGACAGGGGTGGTGGAAACACCATATATTTT. Encoded protein: CASDRGGGNTIYF.